The 4 T cell receptor beta chains in this list originate from one sample, sequenced in a study of human T cells and chemical hapten exposure. In TCRdb, the RACE reads were re-called with MiXCR into one record per CDR3 protein. The table includes about 100,000 distinct CDR3 sequences, roughly 9.6% detected once. The time point here: patch test 1, 2 weeks after DPC sensitization. Treatment described: therapeutic diphenylcyclopropenone sensitization with weekly scalp DPC. The material sequenced was whole blood, taken in connection with sensitization to the hapten diphenylcyclopropenone (DPC). These receptors were obtained from a woman between 35 and 50 years old with alopecia areata. Some clones in this sample may be carry-over from other donors' samples.

This clonotype was counted between two and nine times. The J gene is TRBJ1-1, the V gene TRBV4-3; D perhaps matches TRBD1 (6 bases). Trimming left V 5 bases short and J 4 bases short, with 14 bases between. The CDR3 is 14 residues long. Germline CDR1 is LGHNA and CDR2 is YSLEER. The chain's CDR3 is CASSKGHELTEAFF. The CDR3 DNA reads TGCGCCAGCAGCAAGGGACACGAGCTCACTGAAGCTTTCTTT.

This clonotype has only a few counts. The CDR3 DNA is TGTGCCGCAGGGCCGCGGGAGACAGGGGGAGGCGTCGGCTACACCTTC. Protein sequence: CAAGPRETGGGVGYTF. The chain has TRBV10-3 and TRBJ1-2, with TRBD1 matching over 9 bases. The CDR3 loop spans 16 amino acids. The germline V gene has CDR1 ENHRY and CDR2 SYGVKD. J gave up 8 bases and V 11 bases, and 21 bases lay outside the gene matches.

There are many counts of this clonotype. The CDR3 coding sequence is TGTGCCAGCAGCTTGAGCAGGGAAGAGACCCAGTACTTC. Translation: CASSLSREETQYF. This chain connects TRBV7-2 to TRBJ2-5; a weak D match, TRBD1 (5 bases). Germline V gives CDR1 SGHTA, CDR2 FQGNSA. V was trimmed by 3 bases and J by 3 bases, leaving 8 bases between them. This CDR3 comprises 13 residues. Looking up the rest from reference TRBV7-2 and TRBJ2-5 gives the full variable domain: GAGVSQSPSNKVTEKGKDVELRCDPISGHTALYWYRQSLGQGLEFLIYFQGNSAPDKSGLPSDRFSAERTGGSVSTLTIQRTQQEDSAVYLCASSLSREETQYFGPGTRLLVL.

This clonotype was observed at least ten times. This CDR3 is CASSVSRGVFDEQFF. As DNA, the CDR3 is TGTGCCAGCAGCGTGTCGAGGGGAGTCTTCGATGAGCAGTTCTTC. The V and J genes are TRBV11-2 and TRBJ2-1; D might be TRBD1 or TRBD2, each matching 5 bases. This CDR3 contains 15 residues. V was trimmed by 5 bases and J by 8 bases, leaving 19 bases between them. The germline CDR1 and CDR2 sequences are SGHAT and FQNNGV. Together with reference TRBV11-2 and TRBJ2-1, the CDR3 gives the full variable domain: EAGVAQSPRYKIIEKRQSVAFWCNPISGHATLYWYQQILGQGPKLLIQFQNNGVVDDSQLPKDRFSAERLKGVDSTLKIQPAKLEDSAVYLCASSVSRGVFDEQFFGPGTRLTVL.